The 18 T cell receptor beta chains below come from one sample, sequenced in a study of synovial regulatory T cells in juvenile arthritis (dated by TCRdb to 2013 to 2016). Libraries were prepared through the immunoSEQ multiplex PCR assay. Drawn from immuneACCESS, this table holds only the in-frame rearrangements with V and J called that TCRdb kept. Clones are partly lost; checked studies trace under half to an unresolved V gene and leave the rest unexplained. The sample's table covers 7,500 to 10,000 clones. The leading ten clones occupy approximately 0.73% of the sample. Sample: Treg cells from blood. The cell subset or site label for this specimen denotes: remaining (HLA-DR-negative) circulating blood Treg cells. These receptors all stem from a donor between 2 and 29 years old with juvenile idiopathic arthritis.

This chain uses TRBV5-4 with TRBJ2-3. Germline CDR1 is SGHNT and CDR2 is YYREEE (reference sequence). This CDR3 is 15 amino acids long. This entry has no DNA. This chain's CDR3 is CASSLEGPLTDTQYF. The full variable domain, its missing parts supplied by reference TRBV5-4 and TRBJ2-3, is ETGVTQSPTHLIKTRGQQVTLRCSSQSGHNTVSWYQQALGQGPQFIFQYYREEENGRGNFPPRFSGLQFPNYSSELNVNALELDDSALYLCASSLEGPLTDTQYFGPGTRLTVL.

The chain uses TRBV7-2 and TRBJ2-7; TCRdb designates TRBD2, a call that cannot be tested without DNA. CDR1 SGHTA and CDR2 FQGNSA come from the germline V gene. The CDR3 covers 12 residues. Only the protein is on record. The chain's CDR3 is CASSKLSDEQYF. The full variable domain, in which reference TRBV7-2 and TRBJ2-7 provide the parts outside the CDR3, is GAGVSQSPSNKVTEKGKDVELRCDPISGHTALYWYRQSLGQGLEFLIYFQGNSAPDKSGLPSDRFSAERTGGSVSTLTIQRTQQEDSAVYLCASSKLSDEQYFGPGTRLTVT.

The gene calls are TRBV5-5 and TRBJ1-5; TCRdb's assignment of TRBD1 cannot be checked, as there is no DNA. CDR1 SGHKS and CDR2 YYEKEE come from the germline V gene (reference sequence). This CDR3 comprises 18 residues. Only the protein sequence is given. CDR3 residues: CASSLSPGGWGSNQPQHF.

The J gene is TRBJ1-1, the V gene TRBV7-3; TCRdb indicates TRBD1, and absent DNA this call remains unverified. From germline, CDR1 is SGHTA and CDR2 FQGTGA. This CDR3 region has 13 residues. The record lacks a DNA sequence. The CDR3 sequence: CASSLNTNTEAFF.

V gene TRBV19 combines with J gene TRBJ1-5. The CDR3 contains 13 residues. No coding sequence is recorded. Germline CDR1 LNHDA, CDR2 SQIVND (reference sequence). CDR3 loop: CASSIIHYQPQHF.

V usage is TRBV4-1 and J usage is TRBJ1-4; TCRdb's assignment of TRBD1 cannot be checked, as there is no DNA. The CDR3 runs 21 residues. No DNA is listed. The germline V gene encodes CDR1 MGHRA and CDR2 YSYEKL. CDR3 amino acids: CASSQERGMGRLPPINEKLFF.

This chain uses TRBV5-8 with TRBJ1-1. Germline loops: CDR1 SGHTS, CDR2 YDEGEE. The CDR3 contains 13 residues. DNA was not recorded. The CDR3 loop reads CASSLAVGNEAFF.

The chain joins TRBV6-6 to TRBJ2-7. Germline V gives CDR1 MNHNY, CDR2 SVGAGI (reference sequence). CDR3 length: 14 amino acids. A DNA sequence was not provided. Here the CDR3 reads CASSWDVGDNEQYF.

The chain is built from TRBV7-6 and TRBJ2-7; with no DNA, the TCRdb D assignment of TRBD1 cannot be verified. Germline CDR1 is SGHVS and CDR2 is FNYEAQ. This CDR3 is built from 16 residues. Only the protein is on record. CDR3 sequence reads: CASSLVSPTGSYEQYF.

The rearrangement joins TRBV5-1 to TRBJ2-7; the TCRdb call, TRBD1, lacks DNA for checking. Per germline, CDR1 SGHRS and CDR2 YFSETQ. The CDR3 consists of 14 residues. No DNA is given. The CDR3 is CASSLDRAPSEQYF.

The rearrangement joins TRBV4-2 to TRBJ2-1; the D call of TRBD1 rests on TCRdb alone, since no DNA is present to check it. Germline V gene data show CDR1 as LGHNA and CDR2 as YNFKEQ. This CDR3 contains 13 residues. DNA is not on record. The CDR3 loop is CASSQAGTNEQFF.

V and J are TRBV4-3 and TRBJ1-2. The CDR3 totals 15 residues. The record lacks a DNA sequence. Germline CDR1 LGHNA, CDR2 YSLEER. The CDR3 loop is CASSQEGGAPYGYTF.

This chain joins TRBV5-1 and TRBJ1-2. The germline V gene encodes CDR1 SGHRS and CDR2 YFSETQ. The CDR3 contains 12 residues. The DNA sequence is not available. The CDR3 loop is CASSGGHYGYTF.

The rearrangement uses TRBV4-3 and TRBJ1-1; TCRdb designates TRBD1, a call that cannot be tested without DNA. Germline values: CDR1 LGHNA, CDR2 YSLEER. The CDR3 runs 13 residues. No coding sequence is recorded. The CDR3 region is CASSQRQNTEAFF.

J is TRBJ1-3 and V is TRBV6-5. Germline V gene sequence: CDR1 MNHEY, CDR2 SVGAGI. The CDR3 has 15 residues. There is no recorded DNA. This chain's CDR3 is CASAPWGDFGNTIYF.

This sequence joins TRBV5-1 and TRBJ1-2; the D gene TCRdb calls, TRBD1, cannot be checked with no DNA. Per the germline V gene, CDR1 is SGHRS and CDR2 is YFSETQ. This CDR3 comprises 14 residues. A DNA sequence was not provided. This chain's CDR3 is CASSLARGDYGYTF.

The chain recombines TRBV21-1 with TRBJ2-7; there is no DNA to check the TCRdb D call of TRBD1. TRBV21-1 is labeled a pseudogene. The CDR3 totals 18 residues. DNA was not recorded. CDR3 loop: CASSKSSYRADRGAEQYF.

The V gene is TRBV18, the J gene TRBJ2-7; as DNA is missing, the TRBD2 call by TCRdb cannot be tested. The CDR3 contains 13 residues. This entry has no DNA. Germline CDR1 KGHSH, CDR2 LQKENI. CDR3 region: CASSGLAMYEQYF.